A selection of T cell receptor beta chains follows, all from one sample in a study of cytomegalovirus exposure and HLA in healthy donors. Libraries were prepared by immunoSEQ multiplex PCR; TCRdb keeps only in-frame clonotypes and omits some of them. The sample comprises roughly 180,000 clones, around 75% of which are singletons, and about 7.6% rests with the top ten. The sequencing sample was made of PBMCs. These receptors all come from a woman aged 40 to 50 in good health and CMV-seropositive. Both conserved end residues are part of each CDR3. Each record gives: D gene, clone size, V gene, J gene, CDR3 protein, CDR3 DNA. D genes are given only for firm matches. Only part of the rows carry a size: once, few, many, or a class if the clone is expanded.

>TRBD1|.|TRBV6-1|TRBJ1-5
CASSERDRGRGDQPQHF
TGTGCCAGCAGTGAAAGGGACAGGGGAAGAGGCGATCAGCCCCAGCATTTT
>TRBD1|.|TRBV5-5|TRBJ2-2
CASSLVAGGNTGELFF
TGTGCCAGCAGCTTGGTGGCAGGGGGGAACACCGGGGAGCTGTTTTTT
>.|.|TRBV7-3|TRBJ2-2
CASSLLASTGELFF
TGTGCCAGCAGCTTGTTGGCCTCCACCGGGGAGCTGTTTTTT
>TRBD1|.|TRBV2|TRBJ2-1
CASSESRAGGLKEQFF
TGTGCCAGCAGTGAAAGCCGGGCAGGGGGCCTAAAGGAGCAGTTCTTC
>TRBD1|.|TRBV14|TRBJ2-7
CASSRPPGQGAYEQYF
TGTGCCAGCAGCAGACCTCCGGGACAGGGGGCCTACGAGCAGTACTTC
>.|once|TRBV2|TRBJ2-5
CASGRRARQETQYF
TGTGCCAGTGGGAGGCGGGCCCGTCAAGAGACCCAGTACTTC
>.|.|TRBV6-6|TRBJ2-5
CASSYPATEGAQYF
TGTGCCAGCAGTTACCCGGCCACAGAGGGGGCCCAGTACTTC
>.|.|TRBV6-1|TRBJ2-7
CASRPPGKGYEQYF
TGTGCCAGCAGACCCCCCGGGAAGGGCTACGAGCAGTACTTC
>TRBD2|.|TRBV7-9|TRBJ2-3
CASSTTSGTSGRAPDTQYF
TGTGCCAGCAGCACAACTTCCGGGACTAGCGGGAGGGCCCCAGATACGCAGTATTTT
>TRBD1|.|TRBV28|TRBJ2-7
CASSLLGTGGSYEQYF
TGTGCCAGCAGTTTACTCGGGACAGGGGGCTCCTACGAGCAGTACTTC
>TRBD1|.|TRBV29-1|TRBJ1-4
CSVAAGTGNEKLFF
TGCAGCGTCGCGGCCGGGACAGGGAATGAAAAACTGTTTTTT
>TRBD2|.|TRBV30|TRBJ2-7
CAWSSGTSGRASRNEQYF
TGTGCCTGGAGCTCCGGGACTAGCGGGAGGGCCAGTAGGAACGAGCAGTACTTC
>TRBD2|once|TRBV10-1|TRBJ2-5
CASSEKGLAPATQYF
TGCGCCAGCAGTGAGAAGGGACTAGCGCCAGCAACCCAGTACTTC
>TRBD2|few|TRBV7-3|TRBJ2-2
CASSSLAGSVTGELFF
TGTGCCAGCAGCTCACTAGCGGGATCGGTCACCGGGGAGCTGTTTTTT
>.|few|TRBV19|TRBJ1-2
CASSTQAGGRYGYTF
TGTGCCAGTAGTACCCAGGCGGGGGGCCGCTATGGCTACACCTTC
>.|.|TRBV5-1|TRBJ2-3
CASSLAFDTQYF
TGCGCCAGCAGCTTGGCCTTTGATACGCAGTATTTT
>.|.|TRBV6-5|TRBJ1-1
CASSSPGAPRAFF
TGTGCCAGCAGTTCACCAGGGGCTCCCCGCGCTTTCTTT
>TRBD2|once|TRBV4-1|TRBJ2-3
CASSQERAGGRDTQYF
TGCGCCAGCAGCCAAGAACGAGCGGGAGGGCGAGATACGCAGTATTTT
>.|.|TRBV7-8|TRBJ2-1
CASSLNPIGQMTVEQFF
TGTGCCAGCAGCCTAAACCCAATAGGACAGATGACTGTTGAGCAGTTCTTC
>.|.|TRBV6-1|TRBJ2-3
CASIMRGTDTQYF
TGTGCCAGCATCATGAGGGGCACAGATACGCAGTATTTT